This T cell receptor (beta chain) was sequenced in a study of glioma-infiltrating T cells. Broader study findings: Tissue and blood shared very few CDR3 sequences. Non-neoplastic patients had below-expected tissue-blood divergence, while all gliomas exceeded expectation.

For this clonotype: The antigen is not known.

Amplification of TCR alpha and beta CDR3 regions from RNA used iRepertoire nested multiplex PCR. For one-step reverse transcription and amplification, 100-400 ng of tissue mRNA or PBMC total RNA was used. TCRdb used MiXCR to reprocess the multiplex PCR reads, holding one entry per CDR3 protein. The sample holds roughly 200,000 distinct CDR3 sequences, about 40% seen once. The V gene's germline CDR1 is DFQATT and CDR2 SNEGSKA (reference sequence). The CDR3 spans 14 residues. V shed 3 bases and J 6 bases; nucleotides not matched to a gene: 7. The gene calls are TRBV20-1 and TRBJ2-1, with 8 nucleotides matching TRBD2. This receptor was taken from a human donor with low-grade glioma or glioblastoma, undergoing nonglioma brain surgery, or in good health (not recorded which). The sequenced material came from glioma tissue, nonneoplastic brain tissue, or PBMCs (not recorded which). Here the CDR3 reads CSARELAASNEQFF. The CDR3 DNA reads as TGCAGTGCTAGGGAACTAGCGGCAAGCAATGAGCAGTTCTTC.